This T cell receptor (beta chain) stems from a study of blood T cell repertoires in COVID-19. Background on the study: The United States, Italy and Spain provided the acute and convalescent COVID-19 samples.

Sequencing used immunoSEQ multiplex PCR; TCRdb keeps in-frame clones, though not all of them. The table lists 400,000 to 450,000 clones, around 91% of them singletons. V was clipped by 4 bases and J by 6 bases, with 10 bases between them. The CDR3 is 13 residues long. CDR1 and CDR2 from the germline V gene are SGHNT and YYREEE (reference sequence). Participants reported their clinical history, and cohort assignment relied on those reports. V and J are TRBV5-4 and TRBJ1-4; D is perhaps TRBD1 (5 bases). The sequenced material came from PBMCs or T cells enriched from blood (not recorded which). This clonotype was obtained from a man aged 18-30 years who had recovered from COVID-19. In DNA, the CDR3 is TGTGCCAGCAGCCAGGGCGAGGATGAAAAACTGTTTTTT. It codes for CASSQGEDEKLFF.